This record concerns one T cell receptor (beta chain) sequence. It lacks a known antigen. No much larger clonotype is one base removed from it; base qualities were not supplied. This sample was taken from a study of control samples from healthy donors and cancer patients (dated by TCRdb to about 2020). The trim is 4 bases for V and 3 bases for J, with a gap of 34 bases between the germline ends. CDR1 and CDR2 are drawn from the germline V gene: MGHRA, YSYEKL. Inclusive of the bounding cysteine and phenylalanine, the CDR3 is 21 residues long. The CDR3 DNA has 63 bases and is translated from base 1. Libraries were built with the immunoSEQ multiplex PCR assay. The clones in this table, taken by TCRdb from immuneACCESS, are in-frame only. Not every clone is retained; where verified, under half of the shortfall comes from an unresolved V gene, and the cause of the rest is unknown. For this sample there are about 190,000 clones; about nine tenths appear just once. The leading ten clones occupy 1.5% to 2% of the sample.

The chain was built from TRBV4-1 and TRBJ2-7; there is no confident call for the D gene. The TCR originated in a man under 40 in good health. Sequenced material: blood. The CDR3 protein sequence reads: CASSPLLSALGPRAESYEQYF. The nucleotides read TGCGCCAGCAGCCCGCTCCTTTCGGCATTAGGACCCCGGGCAGAAAGCTACGAGCAGTACTTC.